The entry below describes one T cell receptor beta chain. Germline values: CDR1 LNHDA, CDR2 SQIVND (reference sequence). Trimming pared 6 bases from V and 0 bases from J, leaving 12 bases between. This CDR3 region has 16 residues. This sample was included in a study of ipilimumab plus nivolumab after autologous stem cell transplantation. Study context: Median doses per patient: roughly five ipilimumab, about 8 nivolumab. The DLBCL group included primary refractory and relapsed cases.

Patients got ipilimumab 1 mg/kg beginning 14 to 28 days post-transplant. Patients received nivolumab 3 mg/kg at weeks 1, 4, 7, 10, then fortnightly to week 26. Profiling relied on immunoSEQ multiplex PCR, and the TCRdb table lists in-frame clones only, not all of them. The repertoire holds about 22,000 clones, with less than 85% as singletons. The clonotype comes from a male donor with diffuse large B-cell lymphoma. The rearrangement joins TRBV19 to TRBJ2-6; D is unresolved. This material consisted of PBMCs, taken in a trial of ipilimumab plus nivolumab as post-transplant consolidation. CDR3 protein: CASRFAGRSGANVLTF. In nucleotides, the CDR3 is TGTGCCAGTAGGTTCGCAGGACGCTCTGGGGCCAACGTCCTGACTTTC.